This passage covers 25 T cell receptor beta chains from one sample sequenced in a study of T-cell memory formation after mild COVID-19. TCRdb re-analysed the 5' RACE reads in MiXCR, keeping a single row per CDR3 protein. Of approximately 200,000 distinct CDR3 sequences in the sample, approximately 16% were seen once. Input material: PBMCs or a T cell subset sorted from them (not recorded which). Receptors originate from an adult woman who had mild COVID-19 (a few samples of this study predate the infection). Cell type and time point are not known.

This clonotype turned up a few times. This chain uses TRBV6-6 with TRBJ2-1, with 7 bases aligning to TRBD2. This CDR3 has 18 amino acids. Germline V lookup: CDR1 MNHNY, CDR2 SVGAGI (reference sequence). V lost 0 bases to trimming and J lost 4 bases; unmatched junction nucleotides: 12. The CDR3: CASSYSLGLAVRYNEQFF. DNA of the CDR3: TGTGCCAGCAGTTACTCCCTCGGGCTAGCGGTTAGATACAATGAGCAGTTCTTC.

J is TRBJ2-2 and V is TRBV6-5, with 7 bases identical to TRBD1. The CDR3 is made up of 15 amino acids. The V segment lost 0 bases and the J segment 4 bases; nucleotides outside the gene matches: 2. Germline CDR1 MNHEY, CDR2 SVGAGI. The CDR3 bases are TGTGCCAGCAGTTACTCGACAGGGAGCACCGGGGAGCTGTTTTTT. It encodes CASSYSTGSTGELFF.

This clonotype was seen more than once but under ten times. The V call is TRBV7-3, the J call TRBJ2-1, with a tentative D call TRBD2 (6 bases). Germline CDR1 is SGHTA and CDR2 is FQGTGA. With 0 bases removed from V and 10 bases from J, the gap between germline ends came to 13 bases. This CDR3 is built from 14 residues. CDR3 coding DNA: TGTGCCAGCAGCTTAACCCGGTTGAGCGGGGAGCAGTTCTTC. Amino acid sequence: CASSLTRLSGEQFF.

This chain joins TRBV7-3 and TRBJ2-1; D perhaps matches TRBD1 (6 bases). Between the trimmed V and J ends, which lost 5 bases and 8 bases, there was a span of 10 bases. Germline CDR1 and CDR2: SGHTA and FQGTGA. This CDR3 contains 12 residues. The CDR3 bases are TGTGCCAGCAGCAACTCAGGGGATGAGCAGTTCTTC. Encoded protein: CASSNSGDEQFF.

The chain employs TRBV20-1 and TRBJ2-5; 12 bases are a match to TRBD2. Germline-derived CDR1 and CDR2 are DFQATT and SNEGSKA (reference sequence). The CDR3 loop spans 17 amino acids. V dropped 0 bases and J dropped 5; count of bases not matched to a gene: 10. CDR3 in DNA: TGCAGTGCTAGAGATCTGGCTAGCGGGGGGGCCTGGGAGACCCAGTACTTC. Translation gives CSARDLASGGAWETQYF.

The chain carries TRBV25-1 and TRBJ2-5; D is ambiguous. Deletions cut 2 bases from V and 1 base from J, with 11 bases between. In germline, CDR1 is MGHDK, CDR2 SYGVNS. The CDR3 sequence is 15 residues long. CDR3 region: CASSEVLHVQETQYF. CDR3 sequence (DNA): TGTGCCAGCAGTGAAGTCCTACACGTCCAAGAGACCCAGTACTTC.

In this sample, this clonotype turned up many times. The genes are TRBV5-4 and TRBJ2-5; 7 bases are a match to TRBD2. The CDR3 runs 15 residues. With V trimmed by 3 bases and J by 1 base, 6 bases remained unmatched. Germline values: CDR1 SGHNT, CDR2 YYREEE (reference sequence). The CDR3 region has the DNA TGTGCCAGCAGCTCCAGACTAGCAGGCCAAGAGACCCAGTACTTC. This codes for CASSSRLAGQETQYF.

The V gene is TRBV7-3, the J gene TRBJ2-7, with 12 positions matching TRBD2. The germline V gene has CDR1 SGHTA and CDR2 FQGTGA. V was clipped by 5 bases and J by 3 bases; unmatched bases: 8. This CDR3 contains 16 residues. CDR3: CASSPSGLAGLYEQYF. The DNA for the CDR3 is TGTGCCAGCAGCCCGTCCGGACTAGCGGGACTCTACGAGCAGTACTTC.

This clonotype was seen at least ten times. The chain employs TRBV19 and TRBJ2-5; maybe TRBD1 (6 bases). V shed 5 bases and J shed 4 bases, with 17 bases lying between them. The length of the CDR3 is 15 residues. CDR1 and CDR2 from the germline V gene are LNHDA and SQIVND (reference sequence). The CDR3: CASSETGTSGETQYF. DNA for the CDR3: TGTGCCAGTAGTGAAACCGGGACATCGGGAGAGACCCAGTACTTC. Together with reference TRBV19 and TRBJ2-5, the CDR3 gives the full variable domain: DGGITQSPKYLFRKEGQNVTLSCEQNLNHDAMYWYRQDPGQGLRLIYYSQIVNDFQKGDIAEGYSVSREKKESFPLTVTSAQKNPTAFYLCASSETGTSGETQYFGPGTRLLVL.

The chain combines TRBV5-1 with TRBJ2-6; D might be TRBD2 (5 bases). The CDR3 covers 15 residues. Between the trimmed V and J ends, which lost 4 bases and 2 bases, there was a span of 10 bases. Looked up from germline, CDR1 is SGHRS and CDR2 is YFSETQ. This CDR3 reads CASSVREAGANVLTF. In DNA form, the CDR3 reads TGCGCCAGCAGCGTACGGGAAGCTGGGGCCAACGTCCTGACTTTC.

Only a few counts were recorded for this clonotype. The V call is TRBV12-3 or TRBV12-4, the J call TRBJ1-3; no firm D call. V was clipped by 5 bases and J by 0 bases, with 14 bases between them. The CDR3 contains 16 residues. The CDR3 nucleotides read TGTGCCAGCAGTCCTACGGGGTCTTCCTCTGGAAACACCATATATTTT. It encodes CASSPTGSSSGNTIYF.

This clonotype was recorded a few times. The chain uses TRBV9 and TRBJ2-1; no reliable D call. The CDR3 totals 15 residues. Trimming removed 0 bases at V and 6 bases at J, with 13 bases between. Germline CDR1 SGDLS, CDR2 YYNGEE. The DNA of the CDR3 is TGTGCCAGCAGCGTAGGAGGAACGTCGCCCAATGAGCAGTTCTTC. Translating gives CASSVGGTSPNEQFF.

This clonotype was counted ten times or more. The V call is TRBV7-9, the J call TRBJ2-2; 8 bases are a match to TRBD2. The CDR3 totals 17 residues. Germline V gene data show CDR1 as SEHNR and CDR2 as FQNEAQ (reference sequence). Unmatched junction bases numbered 5, after V lost 1 base and J lost 1 base. The CDR3 DNA follows: TGTGCCAGCAGCTTAGGACTGCTAGCGGGGAACACCGGGGAGCTGTTTTTT. Translating it yields CASSLGLLAGNTGELFF.

CDR3 region: CASRYREGEYSPLHF. The CDR3 DNA is TGTGCCAGCAGATACAGGGAAGGGGAATATTCACCCCTCCACTTT. This rearrangement joins TRBV12-3 or TRBV12-4 to TRBJ1-6; D possibly corresponds to TRBD1 (6 bases). The CDR3 covers 15 residues. The germline V and J ends were trimmed by 6 bases and 8 bases, with 17 bases remaining between them.

The chain is built from TRBV20-1 and TRBJ1-4; 8 nucleotides align to TRBD1. Per germline, CDR1 DFQATT and CDR2 SNEGSKA (reference sequence). The CDR3 has 15 residues. V was pared by 6 bases and J by 1 base, with 7 bases of the junction left unmatched. The CDR3 region has the DNA TGCAGTGCCCCGGACAGGGAGATAACTAATGAAAAACTGTTTTTT. Amino acid sequence: CSAPDREITNEKLFF.

The chain recombines TRBV10-3 with TRBJ2-1; D may be TRBD1 or TRBD2 (5 bases each). V lost 11 bases and J lost 5, with 16 bases in between. This CDR3 spans 13 amino acids. CDR1 ENHRY and CDR2 SYGVKD come from the germline V gene. CDR3 nucleotides: TGTGCCGGGAGTCGGGAAGGGGACAATGAGCAGTTCTTC. Amino acid sequence: CAGSREGDNEQFF.

The V gene is TRBV19, the J gene TRBJ1-1; no reliable D call. This CDR3 spans 15 amino acids. Germline V gene data show CDR1 as LNHDA and CDR2 as SQIVND (reference sequence). The germline V and J ends were trimmed by 7 bases and 0 bases, with 15 bases remaining between them. The CDR3 DNA follows: TGTGCCAGTATAGGCTCGCCGGCGCTGAACACTGAAGCTTTCTTT. It specifies CASIGSPALNTEAFF. The full variable domain, rest sourced from reference TRBV19 and TRBJ1-1, is DGGITQSPKYLFRKEGQNVTLSCEQNLNHDAMYWYRQDPGQGLRLIYYSQIVNDFQKGDIAEGYSVSREKKESFPLTVTSAQKNPTAFYLCASIGSPALNTEAFFGQGTRLTVV.

In DNA, the CDR3 is TGTGCCAGCAGCTTCGACGCATCTCGGCCGATATACAATGAGCAGTTCTTC. Translation gives CASSFDASRPIYNEQFF. The chain employs TRBV5-5 and TRBJ2-1; D is unresolved. V was cut by 2 bases and J by 4 bases, with 19 bases left in between. This CDR3 is 17 amino acids long. Germline V gene sequence: CDR1 SGHKS, CDR2 YYEKEE (reference sequence).

This clonotype was picked up many times. The chain joins TRBV20-1 to TRBJ2-7; 7 bases align to TRBD2. Trimming removed 6 bases from V and 5 bases from J; junction bases left unmatched: 10. The CDR3 runs 13 residues. Germline values: CDR1 DFQATT, CDR2 SNEGSKA (reference sequence). In DNA, the CDR3 is TGCAGTGCCTTCACGGGGGGAGACGACGAGCAGTACTTC. It translates to CSAFTGGDDEQYF.

The chain is built from TRBV7-8 and TRBJ2-6; perhaps TRBD2 as D (5 bases). Germline values: CDR1 SGHVS, CDR2 FQNEAQ. V shed 5 bases and J shed 5 bases, with 16 bases lying between them. CDR3 size: 16 residues. CDR3 protein: CASSLRRGQRANVLTF. DNA for the CDR3: TGTGCCAGCAGCCTCCGGCGAGGGCAAAGGGCCAACGTCCTGACTTTC.

This clonotype came up many times. The chain recombines TRBV20-1 with TRBJ2-3; weak D call: TRBD1 (6 bases). Germline CDR1 DFQATT, CDR2 SNEGSKA (reference sequence). CDR3 length: 14 amino acids. Trimming removed 4 bases from V and 4 bases from J, with 15 bases in between. The CDR3 reads CSATRTAWADTQYF. The CDR3, as DNA: TGCAGTGCTACCCGGACAGCCTGGGCAGATACGCAGTATTTT.

In DNA, the CDR3 is TGTGCCAGCAGGGTTGGGGAAGAGACCCAGTACTTC. Translating it yields CASRVGEETQYF. The chain has TRBV7-9 and TRBJ2-5; D is ambiguous. The CDR3 contains 12 residues. The V gene lost 6 bases and the J gene lost 3 bases, with 8 bases spanning the gap. Germline CDR1 SEHNR, CDR2 FQNEAQ (reference sequence).

This clonotype appeared a few times. The rearrangement links TRBV6-2 or TRBV6-3 to TRBJ2-6; D is unresolved. The CDR3 is 15 amino acids. Germline V gene data show CDR1 as MNHEY and CDR2 as SVGEGT. Trimming took 2 bases from V and 2 from J, leaving 7 bases between them. The CDR3 coding sequence is TGTGCCAGCAGTTACCAGGCCGCTGGGGCCAACGTCCTGACTTTC. This codes for CASSYQAAGANVLTF.

The V and J genes are TRBV12-3 or TRBV12-4 and TRBJ2-1; unclear D gene. The CDR3 has 14 residues. V lost 6 bases and J lost 4, with 13 bases in between. The CDR3 sequence is CASSHRDRYNEQFF. For the CDR3, the DNA is TGTGCCAGCAGCCATAGGGATAGGTACAATGAGCAGTTCTTC.

V and J are TRBV7-8 and TRBJ1-4, with 7 bases matching TRBD1. The CDR3 totals 14 residues. J gave up 9 bases and V 5 bases, and 9 bases lay outside the gene matches. Per the germline V gene, CDR1 is SGHVS and CDR2 is FQNEAQ. The CDR3 sequence is CASSPGQYNQKLFF. The DNA of the CDR3 is TGTGCCAGCAGCCCGGGACAGTACAATCAAAAACTGTTTTTT.